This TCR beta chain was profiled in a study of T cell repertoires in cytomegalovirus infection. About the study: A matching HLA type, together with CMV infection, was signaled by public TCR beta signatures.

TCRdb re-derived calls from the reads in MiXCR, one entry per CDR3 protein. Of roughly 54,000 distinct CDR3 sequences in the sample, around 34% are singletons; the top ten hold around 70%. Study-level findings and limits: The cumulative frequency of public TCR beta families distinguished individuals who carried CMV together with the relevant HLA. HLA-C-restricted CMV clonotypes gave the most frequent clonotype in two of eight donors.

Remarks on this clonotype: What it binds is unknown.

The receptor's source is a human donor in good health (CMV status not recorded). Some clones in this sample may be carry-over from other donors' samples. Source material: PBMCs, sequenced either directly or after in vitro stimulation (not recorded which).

The chain's CDR3 is CASRPGLAADTQYF. CDR3 coding DNA: TGTGCCAGCAGACCGGGACTAGCGGCAGATACGCAGTATTTT. The chain couples TRBV28 to TRBJ2-3; 11 bases agree with TRBD2. Germline loops: CDR1 MDHEN, CDR2 SYDVKM. V was pared by 6 bases and J by 4 bases, with 3 bases of the junction left unmatched. The CDR3 is made up of 14 amino acids.